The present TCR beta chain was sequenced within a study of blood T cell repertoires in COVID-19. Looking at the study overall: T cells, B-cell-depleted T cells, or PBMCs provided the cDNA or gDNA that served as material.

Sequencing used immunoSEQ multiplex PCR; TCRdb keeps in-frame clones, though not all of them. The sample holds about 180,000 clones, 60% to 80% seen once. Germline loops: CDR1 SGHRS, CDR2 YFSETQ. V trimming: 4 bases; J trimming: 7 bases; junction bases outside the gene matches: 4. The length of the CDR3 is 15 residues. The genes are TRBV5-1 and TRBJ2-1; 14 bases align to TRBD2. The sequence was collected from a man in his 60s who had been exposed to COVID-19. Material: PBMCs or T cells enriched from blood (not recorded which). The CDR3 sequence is CASSVGLAGDNEQFF. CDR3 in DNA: TGCGCCAGCAGCGTGGGACTAGCGGGAGATAATGAGCAGTTCTTC.